These 22 T cell receptor beta chains came from one sample sequenced in a study of tissue T cells after allogeneic stem cell transplantation. Time point here: mouse harvest day 14 after allogeneic transplant. Tail vein injection delivered 10^7 T-cell-depleted bone marrow cells and 10^6 splenic CD5+ T cells. The protocol was immunoSEQ multiplex PCR, while the TCRdb copy is restricted to in-frame clones and leaves out a portion. The table has 3,000 to 4,000 clones, roughly 53% seen once. Sequences were obtained from gut tissue. The receptors stem from a female BALB/c mouse given C57BL/6 T cells with graft-versus-host disease after an allogeneic hematopoietic cell transplant.

This clone has a handful of counts. Genes and germline come from the mouse. The read gets to within 1 residue of the CDR3 end, and the germline J gene fills in the rest. The chain joins TRBV20 to TRBJ2-7; tentative D call: TRBD2 (6 bases). The V end was cut by 0 bases, the J end by 4 bases, with 10 bases between. The CDR3 has 13 amino acids. The germline V gene has CDR1 GFQATS and CDR2 STVNSAI. CDR3 protein: CGARESWGYEQYF. Partial CDR3 DNA: TGTGGTGCTAGGGAGAGCTGGGGATATGAACAGTAC.

This clone was recorded only once. Here the gene names and germline are mouse. The read stops 1 residue short of the end of the CDR3; the missing end is completed from the germline J gene. V gene TRBV3 combines with J gene TRBJ1-4; D remains ambiguous. V was cut by 1 base and J by 0 bases, with 9 bases left in between. The CDR3 has 16 amino acids. Germline loops: CDR1 SNHLY, CDR2 FYNGKV (reference sequence). The CDR3 bases that were read are TGTGCCAGCAGCTTAGAGGCAGAATTTTCCAACGAAAGATTATTT. It encodes CASSLEAEFSNERLF. The full CDR3 protein reads CASSLEAEFSNERLFF. The full variable domain, with the rest looked up from reference TRBV3 and TRBJ1-4, is GPKVLQIPSHQIIDMGQMVTLNCDPVSNHLYFYWYKQILGQQMEFLVNFYNGKVMEKSKLFKDQFSVERPDGSYFTLKIQPTALEDSAVYFCASSLEAEFSNERLFFGHGTKLSVL.

With respect to this clone: The gene names here belong to mouse. Read sequence stops 1 residue before the CDR3 end, and the germline J gene provides the missing end. The chain links TRBV26 to TRBJ1-4; 7 nucleotides align to TRBD1. The V segment lost 5 bases and the J segment 1 base; nucleotides outside the gene matches: 4. In germline, CDR1 is KGHPV, CDR2 FQNQEV (reference sequence). CDR3 size: 15 residues. CDR3 loop: CASSIQGTSNERLFF. CDR3 DNA (partial): TGTGCCAGCAGTATACAGGGGACTTCCAACGAAAGATTATTT.

Only a few counts were recorded for this clone. Here the gene names and germline are mouse. Read data end 1 residue before the CDR3 end; the end is taken from the germline J gene. The chain combines TRBV23 with TRBJ2-7; the table's D call of TRBD2 was not tested on the DNA. CDR1 and CDR2 (germline): KGHTA, FQNQQP. The length of the CDR3 is 14 residues. The part of the CDR3 DNA that was read is TGCTCCAGCAGTCGAGAGACTGGGGGGGCTGAACAGTAC. It encodes CSSSRETGGAEQY. The entire CDR3 reads CSSSRETGGAEQYF.

On this clone: Gene and germline names: mouse. The read is 1 residue too short to cover the CDR3 end, so that end is filled in from the germline J gene. The V gene is TRBV2, the J gene TRBJ2-2; perhaps TRBD2 as D (7 bases). CDR1 and CDR2 (germline): LGHNA, YSYQKL. This CDR3 region has 15 residues. V was cut by 1 base and J by 4 bases, with 10 bases left in between. CDR3 bases read: TGTGCCAGCAGCCAAGCGGGGGGCGTCACCGGGCAGCTCTAC. Protein: CASSQAGGVTGQLY. The whole CDR3 region reads CASSQAGGVTGQLYF.

This clone was counted a single time. The gene names here belong to mouse. With the read ending 1 residue before the CDR3 end, the germline J gene is used to fill in that end. V gene TRBV26 combines with J gene TRBJ2-5; the D is unclear. V gave up 2 bases and J gave up 0 bases, with 3 bases separating them. The length of the CDR3 is 13 residues. Germline CDR1 KGHPV, CDR2 FQNQEV (reference sequence). The part of the CDR3 DNA that was read is TGTGCCAGCAGTCTGCACAACCAAGACACCCAGTAC. Amino acids: CASSLHNQDTQY. The complete CDR3 reads CASSLHNQDTQYF.

To note about this clone: Gene names and germline match the mouse. CDR3 DNA, as far as it was read: TGTGCCAGCAGCTCTCAAACTGGGGGAGAAAACACCTTGTAC. Protein product: CASSSQTGGENTLY. The entire CDR3 is CASSSQTGGENTLYF. The chain couples TRBV3 to TRBJ2-4; 8 bases agree with TRBD2. Read sequence stops 1 residue before the CDR3 end, and the germline J gene provides the missing end. From germline, CDR1 is SNHLY and CDR2 FYNGKV (reference sequence). This CDR3 has 15 amino acids. The V segment lost 4 bases and the J segment 4 bases; nucleotides outside the gene matches: 7.

With regard to this clone: Gene names follow the mouse nomenclature. The read ends 1 residue early relative to the CDR3; the germline J gene fills the gap. The chain joins TRBV12-1 to TRBJ2-7; unclear D gene. There are 13 residues in the CDR3. The germline CDR1 and CDR2 sequences are SGHSN and HYEKVE. Trimming left V 2 bases short and J 3 bases short, with 10 bases between. The CDR3 spells CASSRGRLYEQYF. Partial CDR3 DNA: TGTGCCAGCTCTCGCGGACGGCTCTATGAACAGTAC.

In its sample, this clone is large. These gene names are mouse names. The read terminates 1 residue ahead of where the CDR3 ends, so the germline J gene completes it. The V call is TRBV16, the J call TRBJ2-7; 8 bases agree with TRBD2. V lost 4 bases, J lost 3 bases, and 5 bases stayed unmatched. Germline V gene data show CDR1 as SGHSA and CDR2 as FRNQAP. This CDR3 is 14 amino acids long. The DNA read from the CDR3 is TGTGCAAGCAGCTCCTGGGGGGCCCTCTATGAACAGTAC. Translating gives CASSSWGALYEQY. The full CDR3 protein is CASSSWGALYEQYF.

This clone was found a few times. The germline and genes are mouse ones. The read gets to within 1 residue of the CDR3 end, and the germline J gene fills in the rest. V usage is TRBV19 and J usage is TRBJ2-7; 9 nucleotides align to TRBD2. CDR3 size: 14 residues. Germline V gene sequence: CDR1 FNHDT, CDR2 SITEND (reference sequence). The trim removed 4 bases at V and 3 bases at J, leaving 5 bases unmatched. CDR3 sequence reads: CASSSPGLGYEQYF. The sequenced CDR3 bases are TGTGCCAGCAGTTCTCCGGGACTGGGCTATGAACAGTAC. The entire variable domain, with the rest obtained from reference TRBV19 and TRBJ2-7, is as follows: GGIITQTPKFLIGQEGQKLTLKCQQNFNHDTMYWYRQDSGKGLRLIYYSITENDLQKGDLSEGYDASREKKSSFSLTVTSAQKNEMAVFLCASSSPGLGYEQYFGPGTRLTVL.

For this clone: The gene names given are mouse names. The observed sequence ends 1 residue before the CDR3 terminus, with the missing tail filled in from the germline J gene. The chain employs TRBV3 and TRBJ1-2; 7 bases fit TRBD1. This CDR3 is 15 amino acids long. The germline gives CDR1 SNHLY, CDR2 FYNGKV (reference sequence). Losses at the gene ends were 2 bases for V and 2 bases for J; bases not matched to a gene: 5. The CDR3 sequence: CASSLTGQRNSDYTF. The CDR3 DNA, read in part, is TGTGCCAGCAGCTTAACGGGACAGCGGAACTCCGACTACACC.

This clone occurred a few times. Mouse names are used for the genes. Read sequence stops 1 residue before the CDR3 end, and the germline J gene provides the missing end. J is TRBJ1-2 and V is TRBV13-1; a possible D gene is TRBD1 (6 bases). V shed 6 bases and J shed 1 base, with 7 bases lying between them. There are 12 residues in the CDR3. The germline V gene encodes CDR1 NSHNY and CDR2 SYGAGN. The CDR3 loop reads CASKGENSDYTF. Partial CDR3 DNA: TGTGCCAGCAAGGGGGAAAACTCCGACTACACC.

The sample holds one count of this clone. Gene names and germline match the mouse. The read finishes 1 residue shy of the CDR3 end, and the germline J gene is used to complete it. The V gene is TRBV16, the J gene TRBJ2-1; 8 bases match TRBD2. CDR3 length: 15 residues. Germline trimming cut 4 bases from V and 3 bases from J; bases unmatched to any gene: 5. The germline gives CDR1 SGHSA, CDR2 FRNQAP. CDR3 DNA, as far as it was read: TGTGCAAGCAGCTCCTGGGGGGCCCTCTATGCTGAGCAGTTC. It yields the protein CASSSWGALYAEQF. The entire CDR3 is CASSSWGALYAEQFF.

Remarks on this clone: Gene names follow the mouse nomenclature. CDR3 in amino acids: CASSPTGNTLYF. Incomplete CDR3 DNA: TGTGCAAGCAGCCCGACAGGAAACACCTTGTAC. The rearrangement uses TRBV16 and TRBJ2-4; the D gene is possibly TRBD1 (6 bases). The CDR3 goes on 1 residue after the read ends, and that part is filled in from the germline J gene. There are 12 residues in the CDR3. Germline CDR1 reads SGHSA; CDR2 reads FRNQAP. Trimming took 5 bases from V and 5 from J, leaving 8 bases between them.

As regards this clone: The genes and germline here are from mouse. The sequenced fragment ends 1 residue before the CDR3 boundary, so the rest is inferred from the germline J gene. The chain links TRBV20 to TRBJ2-7; possibly TRBD1 for D (6 bases). The CDR3 runs to 13 residues. Per germline, CDR1 GFQATS and CDR2 STVNSAI. The V gene lost 0 bases and the J gene lost 3 bases, with 9 bases spanning the gap. The CDR3 region is CGARDGTNYEQYF. The CDR3 bases that were read are TGTGGTGCTAGGGACGGGACAAACTATGAACAGTAC. The full variable domain, with the rest looked up from reference TRBV20 and TRBJ2-7, is GALVYQYPRRTICKSGTSMRMECQAVGFQATSVAWYRQSPQKTFELIALSTVNSAIKYEQNFTQEKFPISHPNLSFSSMTVLNAYLEDRGLYLCGARDGTNYEQYFGPGTRLTVL.

This clone occurred a few times. Gene names are the mouse ones. Partial CDR3 DNA: TGTGCCAGCAGTCACAGGGGGCGGGACTCCGACTACACC. Translation: CASSHRGRDSDYT. The CDR3, in full, reads CASSHRGRDSDYTF. This chain uses TRBV26 with TRBJ1-2; 9 bases are shared with TRBD1. The observed sequence ends 1 residue before the CDR3 terminus, with the missing tail filled in from the germline J gene. Germline CDR1 KGHPV, CDR2 FQNQEV (reference sequence). V trimming: 4 bases; J trimming: 3 bases; junction bases outside the gene matches: 3. The CDR3 sequence is 14 residues long.

This clone qualifies as large. Gene names follow the mouse nomenclature. Coverage ceases 1 residue before the CDR3 finishes, and the germline J gene fills in the end. This chain links TRBV26 with TRBJ1-4, with 8 bases identical to TRBD1. Germline trimming cut 5 bases from V and 5 bases from J; bases unmatched to any gene: 7. Germline CDR1 and CDR2: KGHPV and FQNQEV (reference sequence). There are 15 residues in the CDR3. CDR3 bases read: TGTGCCAGCAGTTTCCGACAGGGGTGGAACGAAAGATTATTT. It encodes CASSFRQGWNERLF. The CDR3 reads in full as CASSFRQGWNERLFF. The whole variable domain, remainder taken from reference TRBV26 and TRBJ1-4, is NSKVIQTPRYLVKGQGQKAKMRCIPEKGHPVVFWYQQNKNNEFKFLINFQNQEVLQQIDMTEKRFSAECPSNSPCSLEIQSSEAGDSALYLCASSFRQGWNERLFFGHGTKLSVL.

This clone was seen a handful of times. Mouse gene names apply. Sequencing ends 1 residue short of the CDR3 end; the germline J gene provides the rest. The chain recombines TRBV26 with TRBJ1-1, with D unclear. The CDR3 has 13 residues. CDR1 and CDR2 (germline): KGHPV, FQNQEV (reference sequence). V lost 2 bases and J lost 0, with 4 bases in between. This chain's CDR3 is CASSLMANTEVFF. The CDR3 DNA, read in part, is TGTGCCAGCAGTCTGATGGCAAACACAGAAGTCTTC.

Worth noting for this clone: Each gene name is a mouse one. The read ends 1 residue shy of where the CDR3 ends; the end is completed using the germline J gene. This chain uses TRBV2 with TRBJ1-2; 7 bases align to TRBD1. The CDR3 sequence is 15 residues long. J was trimmed by 0 bases and V by 0 bases; bases with no gene match: 1. From germline, CDR1 is LGHNA and CDR2 YSYQKL. The part of the CDR3 DNA that was read is TGTGCCAGCAGCCAAGAAGACAGGGCAAACTCCGACTACACC. It yields the protein CASSQEDRANSDYT. The entire CDR3 reads CASSQEDRANSDYTF.

This clone has just a few counts. Mouse gene names apply. The read ends 1 residue shy of where the CDR3 ends; the end is completed using the germline J gene. The V and J genes are TRBV16 and TRBJ2-7, with TRBD2 matching over 11 bases. In germline, CDR1 is SGHSA, CDR2 FRNQAP. The trim removed 4 bases at V and 4 bases at J, leaving 6 bases unmatched. This CDR3 is 15 amino acids long. CDR3 DNA, as far as it was read: TGTGCAAGCAGCTACTCCGGGACTGGGGGTTATGAACAGTAC. This codes for CASSYSGTGGYEQY. The full CDR3 protein is CASSYSGTGGYEQYF.

Comments on this clone: The gene names given are mouse names. The sequenced CDR3 bases are TGTGCAAGCAGCTTAAGGGACATCTATGCTGAGCAGTTC. Its protein is CASSLRDIYAEQF. The full-length CDR3 reads as CASSLRDIYAEQFF. The chain links TRBV16 to TRBJ2-1; possible D gene TRBD1, 6 bases. The CDR3 end lies 1 residue beyond the end of the read and is filled in from the germline J gene. The CDR3 loop spans 14 amino acids. V gave up 2 bases and J gave up 3 bases, with 8 bases separating them. Looked up from germline, CDR1 is SGHSA and CDR2 is FRNQAP.

Points on this clone: Gene names follow the mouse nomenclature. The read falls 1 residue short of the CDR3 end, and the missing part is taken from the germline J gene. V gene TRBV1 combines with J gene TRBJ1-6; D perhaps matches TRBD1 (5 bases). Being an ORF, TRBJ1-6 has a function that is uncertain. Between the trimmed V and J ends, which lost 3 bases and 3 bases, there was a span of 6 bases. Germline CDR1 and CDR2: NSQYPW and LRSPGD (reference sequence). The CDR3 is 14 amino acids. The sequenced CDR3 bases are TGCACCTGCAGTGCGGGGCTCTATAATTCGCCCCTCTAC. As protein: CTCSAGLYNSPLY. The entire CDR3 reads CTCSAGLYNSPLYF.